These 19 T cell receptor beta chains came from one sample sequenced in a study of T-cell reconstitution after alpha-beta-depleted transplantation in children. A TCRbeta library incorporating unique molecular identifiers was prepared. A single record per CDR3 protein comes from TCRdb applying MiXCR to the PCR reads. This sample has 250,000 or so distinct CDR3 sequences, with approximately 24% found just once. The sample consisted of PBMCs, mostly from graft donor cells, taken 360 days after TCRalphabeta/CD19-depleted stem cell transplant. The origin of the receptors is a female patient aged 2-9 years who had a stem cell transplant for congenital amegakaryocytic thrombocytopenia, so the T cells may come from the graft donor.

V and J are TRBV7-9 and TRBJ2-5; D possibly matches TRBD1 or TRBD2 (5 bases each). V dropped 5 bases and J dropped 4 bases, with 17 bases sitting between them. The CDR3 totals 15 residues. CDR1 is SEHNR, CDR2 FQNEAQ, per germline (reference sequence). CDR3 in amino acids: CASSKTGTKGETQYF. The DNA for the CDR3 is TGTGCCAGCAGCAAAACCGGGACCAAGGGAGAGACCCAGTACTTC.

The CDR3 spells CAIRDRDRETQYF. CDR3 nucleotides: TGTGCCATCCGGGACAGGGATCGGGAGACCCAGTACTTC. The V gene is TRBV10-3, the J gene TRBJ2-5; TRBD1 matches 9 bases. The CDR3 is 13 amino acids. Germline CDR1 ENHRY, CDR2 SYGVKD. The junction had 6 bases not matched to a gene; V was cut back by 8 bases and J by 5 bases.

This clonotype was seen repeatedly, ten times or more. This rearrangement joins TRBV10-3 to TRBJ2-1, with 7 nucleotides matching TRBD1. Germline V gives CDR1 ENHRY, CDR2 SYGVKD. CDR3 length equals 18 residues. After removal of 4 bases from V and 0 bases from J, the junction contained 12 bases not matched to a gene. CDR3: CAISGPGGHPSSYNEQFF. In DNA, the CDR3 is TGTGCCATCAGTGGCCCAGGGGGTCATCCAAGCTCCTACAATGAGCAGTTCTTC.

This clonotype has only a few counts. This sequence joins TRBV2 and TRBJ1-6; no clear D. Germline-derived CDR1 and CDR2 are SNHLY and FYNNEI. Trimming removed 3 bases at V and 8 bases at J, with 11 bases between. This CDR3 spans 14 amino acids. The CDR3 DNA follows: TGTGCCAGCAGTGATGTGGGTCGGGATTCACCCCTCCACTTT. Encoded protein: CASSDVGRDSPLHF. The variable domain in full, completed from reference TRBV2 and TRBJ1-6, reads EPEVTQTPSHQVTQMGQEVILRCVPISNHLYFYWYRQILGQKVEFLVSFYNNEISEKSEIFDDQFSVERPDGSNFTLKIRSTKLEDSAMYFCASSDVGRDSPLHFGNGTRLTVT.

Many counts were recorded for this clonotype. The rearrangement joins TRBV12-3 or TRBV12-4 to TRBJ2-2, with D unresolved. V lost 4 bases and J lost 4, with 13 bases in between. The length of the CDR3 is 15 residues. CDR3 DNA sequence: TGTGCCAGCAGTTCGGGCAGCTTAGTCACCGGGGAGCTGTTTTTT. Translated: CASSSGSLVTGELFF.

The chain is built from TRBV5-1 and TRBJ1-1; D perhaps matches TRBD1 (5 bases). Trimming removed 5 bases at V and 3 bases at J, with 14 bases between. The germline gives CDR1 SGHRS, CDR2 YFSETQ. This CDR3 spans 14 amino acids. CDR3 DNA: TGCGCCAGCAGAGGAGGGGATTTGGACACTGAAGCTTTCTTT. This translates into CASRGGDLDTEAFF.

The chain uses TRBV29-1 and TRBJ2-5; D may be TRBD2 (5 bases). Germline values: CDR1 SQVTM, CDR2 ANQGSEA. This CDR3 contains 13 residues. The V end lost 7 bases, the J end lost 2 bases, and 14 bases lay between the germline ends. The CDR3 sequence: CSAHPAGQETQYF. CDR3 DNA: TGCAGCGCACACCCGGCGGGTCAAGAGACCCAGTACTTC.

This clonotype appeared many times. The chain uses TRBV12-3 or TRBV12-4 and TRBJ2-7; the match to TRBD1 covers 7 bases. The CDR3 is 12 residues long. The V gene end was trimmed by 7 bases and the J gene end by 3 bases; junction bases not matched to a gene: 3. CDR3 DNA: TGTGCCAGCACTGGGACAGACTACGAGCAGTACTTC. Translating it yields CASTGTDYEQYF.

The table lists this clonotype with many counts. This sequence joins TRBV18 and TRBJ1-2; D is uncertain. The CDR3 extends over 14 amino acids. Germline V CDR1 and CDR2: KGHSH, LQKENI. Trimming left V 3 bases short and J 0 bases short, with 8 bases between. The CDR3 here is CASSPNLANYGYTF. In nucleotides, the CDR3 is TGTGCCAGCTCACCCAACTTAGCTAACTATGGCTACACCTTC.

This clonotype was observed at least ten times. The J gene is TRBJ2-3, the V gene TRBV29-1; the D gene could be TRBD1 or TRBD2 (5 bases each). The germline gives CDR1 SQVTM, CDR2 ANQGSEA. V shed 5 bases and J shed 2 bases, with 20 bases lying between them. This CDR3 contains 16 residues. CDR3 in DNA: TGCAGCGTTCACCGTCGGGACGGAAAATTCACAGATACGCAGTATTTT. This gives the protein CSVHRRDGKFTDTQYF.

This clonotype turned up a few times. The chain carries TRBV7-9 and TRBJ1-2, with D unresolved. CDR3 length: 15 residues. Trimming removed 4 bases from V and 5 bases from J, with 17 bases in between. The germline CDR1 and CDR2 sequences are SEHNR and FQNEAQ (reference sequence). CDR3 sequence reads: CASSSIMGLGYGYTF. The CDR3 region has the DNA TGTGCCAGCAGCTCGATCATGGGGTTGGGATATGGCTACACCTTC.

This clonotype was observed many times. V is TRBV27 and J is TRBJ2-2, with unresolved D. Germline-derived CDR1 and CDR2 are MNHEY and SMNVEV (reference sequence). CDR3 length: 12 amino acids. V lost 3 bases, J lost 2 bases, and 1 base lay in between. The CDR3 loop is CASSFNTGELFF. The CDR3 nucleotides read TGTGCCAGCAGTTTTAACACCGGGGAGCTGTTTTTT.

V and J are TRBV6-1 and TRBJ1-1; D not certain. The CDR3 is made up of 13 amino acids. V lost 1 base, J lost 2 bases, and 5 bases lay in between. CDR1 and CDR2 from the germline V gene are MNHNS and SASEGT. This CDR3 reads CASSEGSNTEAFF. DNA of the CDR3: TGTGCCAGCAGTGAAGGGTCAAACACTGAAGCTTTCTTT.

The chain employs TRBV5-1 and TRBJ1-4, with TRBD1 matching 9 bases. Germline CDR1 and CDR2: SGHRS and YFSETQ. The CDR3 extends over 15 amino acids. J gave up 5 bases and V 3 bases, and 5 bases lay outside the gene matches. The CDR3 nucleotides are TGCGCCAGCAGCTCCCCCGGGACAGGGAATGAAAAACTGTTTTTT. The encoded protein is CASSSPGTGNEKLFF.

The gene calls are TRBV10-3 and TRBJ2-7; TRBD2 might be the D (5 bases). CDR3 length equals 12 residues. The V gene lost 6 bases and the J gene lost 6 bases, with 12 bases spanning the gap. In germline, CDR1 is ENHRY, CDR2 SYGVKD. The CDR3 region is CAISDERGEQYF. The CDR3 bases are TGTGCCATCAGCGACGAACGGGGCGAGCAGTACTTC.

The chain links TRBV12-3 or TRBV12-4 to TRBJ1-1; TRBD1 might be the D (5 bases). The CDR3 is 14 amino acids. The V end was cut by 3 bases, the J end by 3 bases, with 11 bases between. CDR3 protein: CASSFSGGDTEAFF. The CDR3, as DNA: TGTGCCAGCAGTTTCTCAGGAGGGGACACTGAAGCTTTCTTT.

This clonotype was seen repeatedly, ten times or more. CDR3 nucleotides: TGCAGTGCTAGAGGAGGAGCTAACTATGGCTACACCTTC. Residues: CSARGGANYGYTF. The chain combines TRBV20-1 with TRBJ1-2; D remains ambiguous. CDR1 and CDR2 (germline): DFQATT, SNEGSKA (reference sequence). Trimming took 1 base from V and 0 from J, leaving 6 bases between them. The length of the CDR3 is 13 residues.

The J gene is TRBJ1-4, the V gene TRBV20-1; TRBD1 might be the D (5 bases). The CDR3 runs to 14 residues. Germline V gene lookup returns CDR1 DFQATT and CDR2 SNEGSKA (reference sequence). Trimming removed 5 bases at V and 8 bases at J, with 18 bases between. The CDR3 DNA follows: TGCAGTGCTCGATATCCTGGGACCAAGGAAAAACTGTTTTTT. Its protein is CSARYPGTKEKLFF.

This clonotype was detected a few times. The chain combines TRBV27 with TRBJ2-7; 11 positions agree with TRBD1. Per the germline V gene, CDR1 is MNHEY and CDR2 is SMNVEV (reference sequence). Trimming at V came to 8 bases and at J to 2 bases, leaving 11 bases not matched to a gene. This CDR3 region has 16 residues. CDR3 DNA sequence: TGTGCCAGCGGTTATAAGGGGACAGGGGGACCCTACGAGCAGTACTTC. It yields the protein CASGYKGTGGPYEQYF.